This T cell receptor beta chain derives from a study of blood T cell repertoires in COVID-19. Background on the study: Specimens from acute and convalescent COVID-19 originated in the United States, Italy and Spain.

Source study methods: Estimation of nucleated cell counts relied on the amplification of reference gene primers. The assay was immunoSEQ multiplex PCR, and TCRdb's table has in-frame clones only and misses some. V and J calls and clone size are as listed in that table; D and trimming were resolved from the DNA. The sample includes 200,000 to 300,000 clones, around 88% seen only once; the top ten take just over 3%. In germline, CDR1 is MNHEY, CDR2 SVGAGI. The trim removed 7 bases at V and 0 bases at J, leaving 4 bases unmatched. The CDR3 runs 14 residues. The chain uses TRBV6-5 and TRBJ2-7, with 9 bases identical to TRBD1. The sequenced sample consisted of peripheral blood. The TCR was taken from a woman aged 25 to 39 who had recovered from COVID-19. CDR3 nucleotide sequence: TGTGCCAGCACCTCGGGACAGGGCTCCTACGAGCAGTACTTC. This translates into CASTSGQGSYEQYF.